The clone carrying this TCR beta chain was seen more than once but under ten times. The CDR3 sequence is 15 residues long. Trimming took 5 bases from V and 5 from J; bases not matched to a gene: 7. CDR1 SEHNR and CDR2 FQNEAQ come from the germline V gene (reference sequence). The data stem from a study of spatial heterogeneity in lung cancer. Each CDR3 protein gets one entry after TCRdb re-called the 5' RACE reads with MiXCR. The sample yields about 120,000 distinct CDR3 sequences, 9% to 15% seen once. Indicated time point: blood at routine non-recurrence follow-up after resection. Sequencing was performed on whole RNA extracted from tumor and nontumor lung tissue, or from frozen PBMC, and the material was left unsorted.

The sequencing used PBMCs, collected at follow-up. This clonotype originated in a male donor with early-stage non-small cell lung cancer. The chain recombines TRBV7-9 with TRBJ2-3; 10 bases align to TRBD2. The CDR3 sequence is CASSAAGGPEDTQYF. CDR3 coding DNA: TGTGCCAGCAGCGCAGCGGGGGGGCCCGAAGATACGCAGTATTTT.